This TCR beta chain is drawn from a study of blood T cell repertoires in COVID-19. Study summary: The analysed material was cDNA or gDNA that came from T cells, B-cell-depleted T cells, or PBMCs.

Original methodology: By means of reference gene primer amplification, nucleated cell counts were estimated. Libraries were prepared by immunoSEQ multiplex PCR; TCRdb keeps only in-frame clonotypes and omits some of them. The V and J calls and clone size were taken over from that table, and D and trimming were inferred from the DNA. Of about 250,000 clones in the sample, about 90% are singletons; the top ten hold 2.5% to 4%. CDR3 size: 15 residues. V lost 8 bases to trimming and J lost 7 bases; unmatched junction nucleotides: 14. Looked up from germline, CDR1 is MNHEY and CDR2 is SMNVEV (reference sequence).

The specimen was PBMCs or T cells enriched from blood (not recorded which). This clonotype originated in a woman in her forties who had been exposed to COVID-19. V is TRBV27 and J is TRBJ2-5; TRBD1 aligns across 9 bases. The CDR3 DNA follows: TGTGCCAGCTCCCCCGCGGGACAGGGTAGCGGGACCCAGTACTTC. This translates into CASSPAGQGSGTQYF.